Presented here are 9 T cell receptor beta chains from one specimen sequenced in a study of cytomegalovirus exposure and HLA in healthy donors. The PCR made use of 60 Vbeta and 13 Jbeta primers. The data were produced by immunoSEQ multiplex PCR, yet TCRdb's version contains in-frame clones alone and is incomplete. The sample carries roughly 180,000 clones, 77% recorded once. The sequenced sample was PBMCs. Receptors were obtained from a woman aged 60 to 75 in good health and CMV-seropositive.

This clone was seen only a few times. The chain recombines TRBV11-3 with TRBJ2-7; D uncertain. The germline CDR1 and CDR2 sequences are SGHNT and YENEEA. The CDR3 contains 15 residues. V was shortened by 2 bases and J by 0 bases, with 11 bases between the two germline ends. The CDR3 loop is CASSLKAVPSYEQYF. CDR3 bases: TGTGCCAGCAGCTTAAAGGCGGTACCCTCCTACGAGCAGTACTTC.

In DNA, the CDR3 is TGTGCCAGCAGTTTAAAGGGACAGGGCTTTTTTGCAACTAATGAAAAACTGTTTTTT. This gives the protein CASSLKGQGFFATNEKLFF. This sequence joins TRBV28 and TRBJ1-4, with 9 bases that match TRBD1. The V segment lost 2 bases and the J segment 0 bases; nucleotides outside the gene matches: 10. The CDR3 sequence is 19 residues long. Germline V gives CDR1 MDHEN, CDR2 SYDVKM.

This rearrangement joins TRBV28 to TRBJ1-5, with unresolved D. The CDR3 covers 15 residues. The germline gives CDR1 MDHEN, CDR2 SYDVKM. V was trimmed by 5 bases and J by 0 bases, leaving 11 bases between them. CDR3 DNA sequence: TGTGCCAGCAGTGTCCAACTCTTTAGCAATCAGCCCCAGCATTTT. This translates into CASSVQLFSNQPQHF. Full variable domain (outside the CDR3, taken from reference TRBV28 and TRBJ1-5): DVKVTQSSRYLVKRTGEKVFLECVQDMDHENMFWYRQDPGLGLRLIYFSYDVKMKEKGDIPEGYSVSREKKERFSLILESASTNQTSMYLCASSVQLFSNQPQHFGDGTRLSIL.

The sample holds one count of this clone. The chain joins TRBV7-3 to TRBJ1-3; the D is unclear. V lost 1 base and J 3 bases, leaving 10 bases between the germline ends. CDR3 length equals 15 residues. Germline loops: CDR1 SGHTA, CDR2 FQGTGA. The CDR3 coding sequence is TGTGCCAGCAGCTTAATACGGGAACTTGGAAACACCATATATTTT. Translated, it gives CASSLIRELGNTIYF.

This sequence joins TRBV5-1 and TRBJ2-1, with D possibly TRBD2 on 6 matching bases. V was cut by 0 bases and J by 8 bases, with 12 bases left in between. The germline gives CDR1 SGHRS, CDR2 YFSETQ. This CDR3 region has 14 residues. The CDR3, as DNA: TGCGCCAGCAGCTTGGGGGGGGTAGAGGATGAGCAGTTCTTC. The encoded protein is CASSLGGVEDEQFF.

The rearrangement links TRBV7-2 to TRBJ2-3; D ambiguous. The length of the CDR3 is 13 residues. CDR1 and CDR2 (germline): SGHTA, FQGNSA. V lost 6 bases to trimming and J lost 5 bases, with 12 bases between them. The CDR3 spells CASRVSARDTQYF. DNA for the CDR3: TGTGCCAGCAGGGTTTCCGCCAGAGATACGCAGTATTTT.

The V call is TRBV4-1, the J call TRBJ2-3; D gene uncertain. The V gene's germline CDR1 is MGHRA and CDR2 YSYEKL. The V end was cut by 2 bases, the J end by 0 bases, with 3 bases between. The CDR3 has 13 amino acids. Written as DNA, the CDR3 is TGCGCCAGCAGCCAACAAAGCACAGATACGCAGTATTTT. It is translated as CASSQQSTDTQYF.

This chain links TRBV9 with TRBJ2-1; D possibly corresponds to TRBD2 (5 bases). The germline V and J ends were trimmed by 0 bases and 4 bases, with 8 bases remaining between them. CDR1 and CDR2 from the germline V gene are SGDLS and YYNGEE. The CDR3 contains 14 residues. The CDR3, as DNA: TGTGCCAGCAGCGTAGAGGGCGGGTACAATGAGCAGTTCTTC. Its protein product is CASSVEGGYNEQFF.

This clone was seen just once. The gene calls are TRBV2 and TRBJ1-1; D not certain. Per germline, CDR1 SNHLY and CDR2 FYNNEI. This CDR3 spans 13 amino acids. The ends were cut back, 8 bases at V and 4 bases at J, with 14 bases in the middle. Here the CDR3 reads CASESGVVTEAFF. In DNA, the CDR3 is TGTGCCAGCGAAAGCGGGGTAGTCACTGAAGCTTTCTTT.